This T cell receptor (beta chain) was captured by sequencing in a study of spatial heterogeneity in lung cancer. In the study overall: A module score for T cells, taken from matched bulk RNA-seq, correlated strongly with TCR transcript counts in tumor regions.

Carried by each TCR cDNA molecule was a unique molecular identifier. TCRdb independently ran MiXCR on the 5' RACE reads; one entry per CDR3 protein. The sample records around 18,000 distinct CDR3 sequences, roughly 7% being singletons. The time point was: sample taken at primary tumor resection. Overall study results and limits: For tumor T cells, estimated coverage reached only about 7.4% (alpha) and roughly 12% (beta). The number of expanded tumor alpha and beta chains correlated with mutation number.

Germline loops: CDR1 SGHVS, CDR2 FQNEAQ. The CDR3 runs 15 residues. V was cut by 6 bases and J by 7 bases, with 19 bases left in between. This clonotype was seen repeatedly, ten times or more. Its specificity is not known. Sequencing used lung tumor tissue, obtained at surgery. V and J are TRBV7-8 and TRBJ2-1; D is perhaps TRBD1 or TRBD2 (5 bases each). This receptor was identified in a female donor with early-stage non-small cell lung cancer. This CDR3 reads CASSRPGQGLNEQFF. Here the CDR3 DNA reads TGTGCCAGCAGTCGACCGGGGCAGGGATTAAATGAGCAGTTCTTC.